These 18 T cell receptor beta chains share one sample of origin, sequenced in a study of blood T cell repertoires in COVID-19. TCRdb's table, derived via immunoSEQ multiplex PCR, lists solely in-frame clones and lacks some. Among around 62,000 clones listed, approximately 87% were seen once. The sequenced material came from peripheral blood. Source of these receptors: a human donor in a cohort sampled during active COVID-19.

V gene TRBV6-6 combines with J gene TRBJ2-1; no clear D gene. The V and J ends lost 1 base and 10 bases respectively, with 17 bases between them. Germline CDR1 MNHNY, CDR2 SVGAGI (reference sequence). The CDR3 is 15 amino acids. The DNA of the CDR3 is TGTGCCAGCAGTTACTTCGACGGAGCGCAATTCGAGCAGTTCTTC. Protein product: CASSYFDGAQFEQFF.

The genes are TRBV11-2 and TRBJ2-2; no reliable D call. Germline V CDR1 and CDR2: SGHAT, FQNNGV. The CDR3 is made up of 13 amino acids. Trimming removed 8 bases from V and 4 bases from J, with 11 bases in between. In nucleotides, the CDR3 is TGTGCCAGCGACCGGAGCTTCACCGGGGAGCTGTTTTTT. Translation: CASDRSFTGELFF.

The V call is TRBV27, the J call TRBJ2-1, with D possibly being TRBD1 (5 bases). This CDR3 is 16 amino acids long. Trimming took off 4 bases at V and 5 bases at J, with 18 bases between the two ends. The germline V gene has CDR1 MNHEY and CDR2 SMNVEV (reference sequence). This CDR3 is CASSSTDWSTHNEQFF. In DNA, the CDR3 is TGTGCCAGCAGTTCGACAGACTGGTCAACACACAATGAGCAGTTCTTC.

The CDR3 is CASSAWTPGTGGQPQHF. In nucleotides, the CDR3 is TGTGCCAGCAGCGCTTGGACCCCCGGGACAGGGGGTCAGCCCCAGCATTTT. The chain employs TRBV7-2 and TRBJ1-5; TRBD1 matches at 11 bases. The CDR3 is 17 amino acids. Germline CDR1 is SGHTA and CDR2 is FQGNSA. The V segment lost 5 bases and the J segment 6 bases; nucleotides outside the gene matches: 12.

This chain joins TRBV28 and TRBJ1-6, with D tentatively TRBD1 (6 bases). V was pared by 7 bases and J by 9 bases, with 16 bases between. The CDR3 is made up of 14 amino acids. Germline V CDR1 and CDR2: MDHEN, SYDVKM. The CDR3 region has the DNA TGTGCCAGCATAAAAACGACAGGAGGTTCACCCCTCCACTTT. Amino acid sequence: CASIKTTGGSPLHF.

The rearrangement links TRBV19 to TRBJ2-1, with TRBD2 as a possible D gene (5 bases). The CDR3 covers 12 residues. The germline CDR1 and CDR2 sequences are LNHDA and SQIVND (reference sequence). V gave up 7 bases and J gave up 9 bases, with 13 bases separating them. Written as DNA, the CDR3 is TGTGCCAGTATCTTAGGGAGTGGTGAGCAGTTCTTC. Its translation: CASILGSGEQFF.

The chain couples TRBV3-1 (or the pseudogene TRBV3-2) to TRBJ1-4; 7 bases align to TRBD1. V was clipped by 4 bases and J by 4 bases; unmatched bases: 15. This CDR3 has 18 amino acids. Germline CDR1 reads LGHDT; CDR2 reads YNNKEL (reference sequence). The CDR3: CASSPTKGAGWGNEKLFF. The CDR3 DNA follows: TGTGCCAGCAGCCCTACTAAGGGGGCAGGGTGGGGTAATGAAAAACTGTTTTTT.

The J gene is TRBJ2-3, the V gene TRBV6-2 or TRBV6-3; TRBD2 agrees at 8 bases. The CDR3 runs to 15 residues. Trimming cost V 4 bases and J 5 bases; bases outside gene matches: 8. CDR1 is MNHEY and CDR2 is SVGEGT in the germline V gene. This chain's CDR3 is CASSSRGGGLDTQYF. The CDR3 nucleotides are TGTGCCAGCAGTTCCCGGGGGGGCGGGTTAGATACGCAGTATTTT.

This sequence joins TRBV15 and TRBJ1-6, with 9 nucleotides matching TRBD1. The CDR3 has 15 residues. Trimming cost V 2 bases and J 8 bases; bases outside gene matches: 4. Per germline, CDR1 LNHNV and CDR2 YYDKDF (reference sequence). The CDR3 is CATSRSTGGDSPLHF. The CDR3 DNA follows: TGTGCCACCAGCAGAAGCACAGGGGGCGATTCACCCCTCCACTTT.

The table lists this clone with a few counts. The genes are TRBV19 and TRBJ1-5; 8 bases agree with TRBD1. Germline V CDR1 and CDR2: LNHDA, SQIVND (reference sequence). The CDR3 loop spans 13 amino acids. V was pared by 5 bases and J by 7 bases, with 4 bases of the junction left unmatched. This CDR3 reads CASSHGQGQPQHF. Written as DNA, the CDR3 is TGTGCCAGTAGTCATGGACAGGGCCAGCCCCAGCATTTT.

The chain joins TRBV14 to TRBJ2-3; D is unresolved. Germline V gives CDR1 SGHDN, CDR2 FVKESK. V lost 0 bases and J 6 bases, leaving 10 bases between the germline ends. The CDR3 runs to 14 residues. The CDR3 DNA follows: TGTGCCAGCAGCCAAGAAAGTACGAGGGATACGCAGTATTTT. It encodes CASSQESTRDTQYF. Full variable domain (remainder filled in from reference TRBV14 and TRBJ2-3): EAGVTQFPSHSVIEKGQTVTLRCDPISGHDNLYWYRRVMGKEIKFLLHFVKESKQDESGMPNNRFLAERTGGTYSTLKVQPAELEDSGVYFCASSQESTRDTQYFGPGTRLTVL.

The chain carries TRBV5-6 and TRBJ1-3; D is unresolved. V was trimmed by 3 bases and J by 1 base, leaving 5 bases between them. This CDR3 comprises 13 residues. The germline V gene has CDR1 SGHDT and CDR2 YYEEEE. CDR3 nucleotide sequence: TGTGCCAGCAGCTGGACTTCTGGAAACACCATATATTTT. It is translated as CASSWTSGNTIYF.

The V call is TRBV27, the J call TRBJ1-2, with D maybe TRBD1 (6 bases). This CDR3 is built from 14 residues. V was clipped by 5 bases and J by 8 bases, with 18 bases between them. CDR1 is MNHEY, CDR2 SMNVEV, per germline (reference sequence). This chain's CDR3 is CASSPGSRGQGYTF. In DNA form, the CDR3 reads TGTGCCAGCAGTCCTGGCTCGCGGGGGCAGGGCTACACCTTC.

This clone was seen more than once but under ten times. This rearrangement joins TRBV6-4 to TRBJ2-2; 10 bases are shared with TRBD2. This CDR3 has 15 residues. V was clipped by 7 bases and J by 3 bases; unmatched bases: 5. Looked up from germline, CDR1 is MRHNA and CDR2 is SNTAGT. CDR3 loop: CASTRTSGDTGELFF. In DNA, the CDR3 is TGTGCCAGCACCCGGACTAGCGGCGACACCGGGGAGCTGTTTTTT.

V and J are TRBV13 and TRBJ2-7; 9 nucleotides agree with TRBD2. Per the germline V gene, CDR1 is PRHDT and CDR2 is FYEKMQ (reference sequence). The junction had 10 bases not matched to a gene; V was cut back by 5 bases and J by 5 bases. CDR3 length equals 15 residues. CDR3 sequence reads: CASSRPGAGGDEQYF. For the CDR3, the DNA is TGTGCCAGCAGCAGACCTGGAGCGGGGGGCGACGAGCAGTACTTC. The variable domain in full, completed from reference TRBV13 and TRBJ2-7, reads AAGVIQSPRHLIKEKRETATLKCYPIPRHDTVYWYQQGPGQDPQFLISFYEKMQSDKGSIPDRFSAQQFSDYHSELNMSSLELGDSALYFCASSRPGAGGDEQYFGPGTRLTVT.

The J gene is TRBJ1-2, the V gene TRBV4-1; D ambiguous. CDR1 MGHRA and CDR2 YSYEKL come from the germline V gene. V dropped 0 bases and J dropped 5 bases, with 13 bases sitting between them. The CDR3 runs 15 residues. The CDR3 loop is CASSQEAGRVYGYTF. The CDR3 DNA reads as TGCGCCAGCAGCCAAGAAGCCGGTCGGGTTTATGGCTACACCTTC.

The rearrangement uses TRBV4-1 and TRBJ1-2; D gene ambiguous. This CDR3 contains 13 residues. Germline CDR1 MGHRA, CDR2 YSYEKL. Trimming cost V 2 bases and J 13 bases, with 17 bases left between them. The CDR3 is CASSQLRTDSCTF. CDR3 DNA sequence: TGCGCCAGCAGCCAACTTCGGACGGACTCGTGCACCTTC.

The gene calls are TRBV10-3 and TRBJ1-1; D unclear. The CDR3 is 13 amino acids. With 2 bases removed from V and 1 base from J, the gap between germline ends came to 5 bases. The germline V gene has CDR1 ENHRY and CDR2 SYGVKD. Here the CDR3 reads CAISEAGNTEAFF. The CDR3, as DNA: TGTGCCATCAGTGAGGCAGGGAACACTGAAGCTTTCTTT.